The present T cell receptor (beta chain) was sequenced within a study of OX40 agonist ivuxolimab in advanced cancers. The overall study: The dose of intravenous ivuxolimab that patients received every 2 weeks ranged from 0.01 to 10 mg/kg. Partial responses occurred in Three dose-escalation patients, one with hepatocellular carcinoma and two with cutaneous melanoma. Subjects had a mean age of about 57 years, with a range of about 23 to 79; less than 90% were male.

The CDR3 is made up of 15 amino acids. The method was immunoSEQ multiplex PCR; TCRdb's version includes in-frame clones alone and lacks a portion of them. This table has roughly 81,000 clones, around 90% appearing once. The chain has TRBV12-1 and TRBJ1-5; the table's D call, TRBD1, was not checked against the DNA. TRBV12-1 is shown as a pseudogene. This sequence originates from an adult with an advanced solid tumor such as melanoma, head and neck, liver or kidney cancer. The sequences come from CD4+ or CD8+ T cells sorted from blood, collected in a trial of the OX40 agonist ivuxolimab. For the CDR3, the DNA is TGTGCCAGCAGCTTCCTGACAGGGCACGTTCAGCCCCAGCATTTT. Residues: CASSFLTGHVQPQHF.